The present T cell receptor beta chain was sequenced within a study of blood T cell repertoires in COVID-19. Study context: The study drew acute and convalescent COVID-19 samples from the United States, Italy and Spain. The cDNA or gDNA used as material had been derived from T cells, B-cell-depleted T cells, or PBMCs.

Germline-derived CDR1 and CDR2 are SGDLS and YYNGEE. The CDR3 loop spans 15 amino acids. V lost 2 bases, J lost 0 bases, and 9 bases lay in between. Under the authors' procedure: It was from reference gene primer amplification that nucleated cell counts were estimated. Generated by immunoSEQ multiplex PCR, the TCRdb table keeps only in-frame clones and is missing some. V, J and clone size are taken as reported in that table, and D and trimming were inferred from the DNA itself. The sample lists about 75,000 clones, more than 65% occurring once. The chain has TRBV9 and TRBJ2-1; D is possibly TRBD1 (6 bases). The receptor was isolated from a woman aged 50 to 60 with acute or convalescent COVID-19. Sequencing was carried out using peripheral blood. The CDR3 DNA follows: TGTGCCAGCAGCGTTACAGGGTTCTCCTACAATGAGCAGTTCTTC. Its translation: CASSVTGFSYNEQFF.